This passage covers 7 T cell receptor beta chains from one sample sequenced in a study of T cell responses to AZD1222 COVID-19 vaccine. The table came from immunoSEQ multiplex PCR; TCRdb's copy has only in-frame clones and leaves some out. The sample yields approximately 170,000 clones, 75% to 95% seen once. The sequencing used peripheral blood, collected on day 0 of AZD1222 vaccination. These TCRs come from an adult in good health.

The V gene is TRBV5-1, the J gene TRBJ1-5; TRBD1 is a possible D gene (6 bases). This CDR3 is 14 amino acids long. V gave up 4 bases and J gave up 5 bases, with 13 bases separating them. Germline CDR1 and CDR2: SGHRS and YFSETQ. CDR3 coding DNA: TGCGCCAGCAGCCCCAGGGGCGGCGATCAGCCCCAGCATTTT. Its translation: CASSPRGGDQPQHF.

The V gene is TRBV23-1, the J gene TRBJ2-2; 9 bases agree with TRBD1. TRBV23-1 carries the ORF label, with uncertain function. With 0 bases clipped from V and 0 bases from J, the junction kept 20 bases outside the gene matches. The CDR3 spans 23 residues. The DNA for the CDR3 is TGCGCCAGCAGTCAATCGCATAGAATTTCGGGACAGGGTATAAACGCGAACACCGGGGAGCTGTTTTTT. Protein: CASSQSHRISGQGINANTGELFF.

The chain links TRBV24-1 to TRBJ2-1; D gene uncertain. Between the trimmed V and J ends, which lost 2 bases and 8 bases, there was a span of 9 bases. Germline V lookup: CDR1 KGHDR, CDR2 SFDVKD. The CDR3 is 13 amino acids. In nucleotides, the CDR3 is TGTGCCACCAGTGATTCACCTCTGGATGAGCAGTTCTTC. It specifies CATSDSPLDEQFF.

The V gene is TRBV2, the J gene TRBJ1-2; D remains unclear. CDR3 size: 15 residues. Germline assignment: CDR1 SNHLY and CDR2 FYNNEI. Trimming pared 3 bases from V and 8 bases from J, leaving 19 bases between. The CDR3 sequence: CASSEQIYAPGGYTF. The CDR3 nucleotides are TGTGCCAGCAGTGAGCAGATCTATGCTCCTGGGGGCTACACCTTC. The full variable domain, rest sourced from reference TRBV2 and TRBJ1-2, is EPEVTQTPSHQVTQMGQEVILRCVPISNHLYFYWYRQILGQKVEFLVSFYNNEISEKSEIFDDQFSVERPDGSNFTLKIRSTKLEDSAMYFCASSEQIYAPGGYTFGSGTRLTVV.

V is TRBV5-3 and J is TRBJ1-1, with 7 bases fitting TRBD1. TRBV5-3 has ORF status, its function being uncertain. V gave up 4 bases and J gave up 1 base; unmatched junction bases: 7. There are 15 residues in the CDR3. The CDR3 coding sequence is TGTGCCAGAAGCCTAACCGGGACAGCGAACACTGAAGCTTTCTTT. Its translation: CARSLTGTANTEAFF.

The chain employs TRBV11-3 and TRBJ2-3; 7 positions agree with TRBD2. The CDR3 spans 16 residues. The V segment lost 2 bases and the J segment 0 bases; nucleotides outside the gene matches: 5. Germline V gene data show CDR1 as SGHNT and CDR2 as YENEEA. The CDR3 region has the DNA TGTGCCAGCAGCTTACAGCGGGGATCTAGCACAGATACGCAGTATTTT. Its translation: CASSLQRGSSTDTQYF.

This chain connects TRBV5-4 to TRBJ1-1; TRBD1 is a possible D gene (6 bases). Trimming removed 4 bases from V and 7 bases from J, with 20 bases in between. Germline-derived CDR1 and CDR2 are SGHNT and YYREEE (reference sequence). The CDR3 has 15 amino acids. The CDR3 loop is CASSPLGNREVEAFF. The CDR3 DNA follows: TGTGCCAGCAGCCCCCTAGGAAACAGGGAAGTTGAAGCTTTCTTT.